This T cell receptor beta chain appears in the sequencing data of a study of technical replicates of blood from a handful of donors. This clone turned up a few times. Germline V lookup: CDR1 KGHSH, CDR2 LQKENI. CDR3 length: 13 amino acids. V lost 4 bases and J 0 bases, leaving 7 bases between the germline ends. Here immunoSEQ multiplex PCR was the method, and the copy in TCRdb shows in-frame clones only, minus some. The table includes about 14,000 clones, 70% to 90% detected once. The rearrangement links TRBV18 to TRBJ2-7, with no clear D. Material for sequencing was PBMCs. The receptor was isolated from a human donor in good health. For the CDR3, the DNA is TGTGCCAGCTCACTGAGGAGCTCCTACGAGCAGTACTTC. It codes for CASSLRSSYEQYF.